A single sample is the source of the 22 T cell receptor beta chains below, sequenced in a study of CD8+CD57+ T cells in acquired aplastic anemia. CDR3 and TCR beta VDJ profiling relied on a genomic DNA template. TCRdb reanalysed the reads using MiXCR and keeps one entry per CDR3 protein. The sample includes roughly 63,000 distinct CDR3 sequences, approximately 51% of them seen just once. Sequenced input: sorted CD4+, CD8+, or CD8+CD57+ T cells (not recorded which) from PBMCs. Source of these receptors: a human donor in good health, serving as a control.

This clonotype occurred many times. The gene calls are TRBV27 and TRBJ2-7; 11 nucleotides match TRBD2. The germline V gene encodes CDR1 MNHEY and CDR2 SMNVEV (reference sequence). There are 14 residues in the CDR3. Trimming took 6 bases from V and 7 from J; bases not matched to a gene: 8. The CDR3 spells CASRFTSGSVEQYF. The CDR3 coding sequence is TGTGCCAGCAGATTTACTAGCGGGAGCGTTGAGCAGTACTTC.

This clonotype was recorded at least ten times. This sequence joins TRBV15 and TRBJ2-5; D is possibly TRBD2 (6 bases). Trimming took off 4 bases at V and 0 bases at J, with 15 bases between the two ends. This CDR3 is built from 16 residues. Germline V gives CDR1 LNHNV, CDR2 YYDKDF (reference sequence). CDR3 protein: CATSMGLKKYQETQYF. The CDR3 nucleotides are TGTGCCACCAGCATGGGACTCAAAAAATACCAAGAGACCCAGTACTTC.

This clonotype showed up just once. CDR3 sequence (DNA): TGTGCCAGTAGTATATCTAGCTCCTATAATTCACCCCTCCACTTT. It is translated as CASSISSSYNSPLHF. This chain connects TRBV19 to TRBJ1-6; the D is unclear. In germline, CDR1 is LNHDA, CDR2 SQIVND (reference sequence). The CDR3 spans 15 residues. V was pared by 2 bases and J by 0 bases, with 5 bases between.

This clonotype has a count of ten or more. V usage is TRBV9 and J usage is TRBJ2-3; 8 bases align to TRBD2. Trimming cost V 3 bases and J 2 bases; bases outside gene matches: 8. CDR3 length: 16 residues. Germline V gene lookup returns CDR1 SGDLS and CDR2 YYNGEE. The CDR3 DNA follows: TGTGCCAGCAGCGGCCTTGGAGCGGGAGCCACAGATACGCAGTATTTT. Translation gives CASSGLGAGATDTQYF.

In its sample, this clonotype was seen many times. CDR3 residues: CASSRLGSYNEQFF. The DNA for the CDR3 is TGTGCCAGCAGCCGACTGGGCTCCTACAATGAGCAGTTCTTC. This chain uses TRBV7-6 with TRBJ2-1; no definite D call. Germline V gives CDR1 SGHVS, CDR2 FNYEAQ. Trimming removed 5 bases from V and 0 bases from J, with 8 bases in between. The CDR3 length is 14 residues. Supplemented by reference TRBV7-6 and TRBJ2-1, the full variable domain reads GAGVSQSPRYKVTKRGQDVALRCDPISGHVSLYWYRQALGQGPEFLTYFNYEAQQDKSGLPNDRFSAERPEGSISTLTIQRTEQRDSAMYRCASSRLGSYNEQFFGPGTRLTVL.

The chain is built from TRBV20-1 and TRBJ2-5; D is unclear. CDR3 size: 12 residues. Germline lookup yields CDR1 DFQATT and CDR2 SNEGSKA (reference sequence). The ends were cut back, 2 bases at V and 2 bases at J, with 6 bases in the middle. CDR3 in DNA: TGCAGTGCTAGACCTGCGCAAGAGACCCAGTACTTC. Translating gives CSARPAQETQYF.

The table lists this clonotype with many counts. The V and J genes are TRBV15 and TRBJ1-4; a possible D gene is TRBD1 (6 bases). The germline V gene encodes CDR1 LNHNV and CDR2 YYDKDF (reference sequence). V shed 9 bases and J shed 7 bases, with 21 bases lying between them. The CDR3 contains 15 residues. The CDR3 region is CATAIEGGSSEKLFF. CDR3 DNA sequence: TGTGCCACTGCTATCGAGGGGGGCTCGTCTGAAAAACTGTTTTTT.

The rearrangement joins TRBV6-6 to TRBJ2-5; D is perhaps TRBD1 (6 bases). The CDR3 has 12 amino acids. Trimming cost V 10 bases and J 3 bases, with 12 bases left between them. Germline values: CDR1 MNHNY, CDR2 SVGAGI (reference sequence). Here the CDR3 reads CAISQGKETQYF. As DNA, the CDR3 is TGTGCCATCAGCCAGGGGAAAGAGACCCAGTACTTC.

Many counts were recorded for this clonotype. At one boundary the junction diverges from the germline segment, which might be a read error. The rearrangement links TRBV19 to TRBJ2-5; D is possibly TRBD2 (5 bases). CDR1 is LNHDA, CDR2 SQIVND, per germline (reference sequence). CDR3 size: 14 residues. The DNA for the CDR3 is TGTGCCAGCAGTACCCCGGGATTTGGAGAGACCCAGTACTTC. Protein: CASSTPGFGETQYF.

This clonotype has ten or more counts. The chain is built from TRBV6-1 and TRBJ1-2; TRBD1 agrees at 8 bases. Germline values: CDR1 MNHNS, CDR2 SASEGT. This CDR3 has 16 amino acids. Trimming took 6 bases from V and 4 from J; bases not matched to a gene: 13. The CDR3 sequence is CASSKMQGAVGYGYTF. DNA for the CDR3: TGTGCCAGCAGCAAAATGCAGGGGGCGGTTGGCTATGGCTACACCTTC.

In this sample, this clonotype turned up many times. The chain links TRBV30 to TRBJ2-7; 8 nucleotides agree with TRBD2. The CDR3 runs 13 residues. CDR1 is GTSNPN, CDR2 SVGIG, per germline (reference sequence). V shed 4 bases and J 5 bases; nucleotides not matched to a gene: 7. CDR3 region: CAWTTGGLDEQYF. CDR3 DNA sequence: TGTGCCTGGACCACGGGGGGGCTGGACGAGCAGTACTTC. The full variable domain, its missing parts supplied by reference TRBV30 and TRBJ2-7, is SQTIHQWPATLVQPVGSPLSLECTVEGTSNPNLYWYRQAAGRGLQLLFYSVGIGQISSEVPQNLSASRPQDRQFILSSKKLLLSDSGFYLCAWTTGGLDEQYFGPGTRLTVT.

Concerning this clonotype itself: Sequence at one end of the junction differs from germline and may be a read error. CDR3 in amino acids: CASSLNPGPNYGQYF. The CDR3 DNA follows: TGTGCCAGCAGCTTAAATCCGGGACCTAACTACGGGCAGTACTTC. V is TRBV11-2 and J is TRBJ2-7, with D perhaps being TRBD1 or TRBD2 (5 bases each). This CDR3 contains 15 residues. Germline loops: CDR1 SGHAT, CDR2 FQNNGV.

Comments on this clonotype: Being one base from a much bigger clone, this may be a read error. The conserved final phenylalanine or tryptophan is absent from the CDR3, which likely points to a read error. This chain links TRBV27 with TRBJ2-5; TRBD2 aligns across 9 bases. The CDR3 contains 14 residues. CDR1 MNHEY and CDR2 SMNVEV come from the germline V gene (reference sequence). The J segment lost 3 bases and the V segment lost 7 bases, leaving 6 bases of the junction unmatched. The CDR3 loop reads CASKELAGEETQYL. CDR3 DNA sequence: TGTGCCAGCAAAGAGTTAGCGGGAGAAGAGACCCAGTACCTC.

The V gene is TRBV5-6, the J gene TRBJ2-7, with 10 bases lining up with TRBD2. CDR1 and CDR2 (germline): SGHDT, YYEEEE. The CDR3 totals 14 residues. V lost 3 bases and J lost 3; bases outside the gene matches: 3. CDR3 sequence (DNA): TGTGCCAGCAGCTGGAGGACTAGCGGCTACGAGCAGTACTTC. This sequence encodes CASSWRTSGYEQYF.

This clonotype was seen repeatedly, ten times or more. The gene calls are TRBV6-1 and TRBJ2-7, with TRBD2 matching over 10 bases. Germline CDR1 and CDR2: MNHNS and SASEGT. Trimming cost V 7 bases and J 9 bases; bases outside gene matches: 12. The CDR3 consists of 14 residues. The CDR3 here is CASILGTSVFGQYF. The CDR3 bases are TGTGCCAGCATCCTGGGGACTAGCGTTTTCGGGCAGTACTTC.

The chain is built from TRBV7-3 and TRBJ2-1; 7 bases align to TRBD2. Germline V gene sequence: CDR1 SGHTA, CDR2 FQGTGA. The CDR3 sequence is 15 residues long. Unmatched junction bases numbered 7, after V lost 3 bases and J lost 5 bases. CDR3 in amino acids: CASSLGAGRNNEQFF. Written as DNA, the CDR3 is TGTGCCAGCAGCTTGGGAGCGGGACGGAACAATGAGCAGTTCTTC.

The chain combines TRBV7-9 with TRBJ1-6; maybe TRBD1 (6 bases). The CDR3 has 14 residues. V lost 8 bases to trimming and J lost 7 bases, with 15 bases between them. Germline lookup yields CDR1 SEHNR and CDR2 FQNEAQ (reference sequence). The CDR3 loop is CASAPRGENSPLHF. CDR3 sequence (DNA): TGTGCCAGCGCACCCAGGGGTGAGAATTCACCCCTCCACTTT.

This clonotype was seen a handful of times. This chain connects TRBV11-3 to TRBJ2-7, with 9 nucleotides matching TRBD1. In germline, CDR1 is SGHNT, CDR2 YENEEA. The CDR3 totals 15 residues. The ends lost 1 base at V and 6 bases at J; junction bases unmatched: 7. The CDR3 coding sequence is TGTGCCAGCAGCTTAGGGCCGGGACAGGGAGGCGAGCAGTACTTC. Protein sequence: CASSLGPGQGGEQYF.

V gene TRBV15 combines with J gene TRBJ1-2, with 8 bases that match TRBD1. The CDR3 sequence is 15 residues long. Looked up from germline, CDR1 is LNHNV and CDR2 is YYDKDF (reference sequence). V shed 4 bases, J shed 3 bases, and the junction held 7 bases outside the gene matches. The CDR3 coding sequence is TGTGCCACCAGCACTAGGGGACAGGCTGACTATGGCTACACCTTC. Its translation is CATSTRGQADYGYTF.

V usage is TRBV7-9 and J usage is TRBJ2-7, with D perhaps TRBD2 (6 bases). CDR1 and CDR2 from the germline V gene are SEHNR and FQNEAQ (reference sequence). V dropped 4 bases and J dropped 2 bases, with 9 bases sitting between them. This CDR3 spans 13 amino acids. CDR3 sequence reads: CASSWSGAYEQYF. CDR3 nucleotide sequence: TGTGCCAGCAGCTGGTCGGGGGCCTACGAGCAGTACTTC.

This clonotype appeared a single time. CDR3: CAISENPGQGRYTEAFF. The CDR3, as DNA: TGTGCCATCAGTGAAAACCCGGGACAGGGCCGATACACTGAAGCTTTCTTT. This rearrangement joins TRBV10-3 to TRBJ1-1; 9 bases match TRBD1. Germline V CDR1 and CDR2: ENHRY, SYGVKD. The CDR3 sequence is 17 residues long. J lost 3 bases, V lost 3 bases, and 11 bases had no gene match.

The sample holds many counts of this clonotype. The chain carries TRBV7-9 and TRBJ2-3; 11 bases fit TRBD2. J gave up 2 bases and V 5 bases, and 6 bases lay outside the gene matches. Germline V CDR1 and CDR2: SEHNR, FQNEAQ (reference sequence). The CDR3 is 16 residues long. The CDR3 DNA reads TGTGCCAGCAGCACTCTAGCGGGGGGACCCACAGATACGCAGTATTTT. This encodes CASSTLAGGPTDTQYF.